Below are 21 T cell receptor beta chains sequenced from a single sample in a study of T cell repertoires in aging, cancer and after chemotherapy. Multiplex touch-down PCR with TRB-A/B primers amplified rearranged V-D-J TRB sequences. TCRdb re-analysed the multiplex PCR reads in MiXCR, keeping a single row per CDR3 protein. The sample shows about 13,000 distinct CDR3 sequences, approximately 30% of them seen only once. Amplification of TCR beta used genomic DNA extracted from peripheral blood. What was sequenced was blood. Receptors were obtained from a human donor with a blood cancer.

The chain employs TRBV5-1 and TRBJ2-5; D might be TRBD1 (5 bases). V was clipped by 9 bases and J by 5 bases, with 20 bases between them. The germline V gene encodes CDR1 SGHRS and CDR2 YFSETQ. The CDR3 loop spans 14 amino acids. CDR3 loop: CATQGSLVPETQYF. The CDR3 DNA follows: TGCGCCACCCAGGGTTCCTTGGTTCCGGAGACCCAGTACTTC.

To note about this clonotype: The junction differs from germline at one of its ends, possibly a read error. The chain employs TRBV20-1 and TRBJ2-7; tentatively, D is TRBD2 (7 bases). CDR1 is DFQATT and CDR2 is SNEGSKA in the germline V gene (reference sequence). The CDR3 sequence is 14 residues long. The CDR3 here is CSALEGGLPYERYF. In nucleotides, the CDR3 is TGCAGTGCCCTAGAGGGGGGGCTCCCCTACGAGCGGTACTTC.

The sample holds a few counts of this clonotype. This chain joins TRBV20-1 and TRBJ1-2, with D uncertain. The germline V and J ends were trimmed by 3 bases and 4 bases, with 18 bases remaining between them. CDR1 is DFQATT and CDR2 is SNEGSKA in the germline V gene (reference sequence). The CDR3 length is 15 residues. CDR3 coding DNA: TGCAGTGCTAGCCCTGTCGTCTCAGGCCCCTATGGCTACACCTTC. This gives the protein CSASPVVSGPYGYTF.

This clonotype is termed medium-sized. V is TRBV19 and J is TRBJ2-6; 8 nucleotides agree with TRBD1. Germline CDR1 and CDR2: LNHDA and SQIVND (reference sequence). The CDR3 has 15 residues. V lost 8 bases and J lost 1; bases outside the gene matches: 4. The CDR3 spells CASGDRPSGANVLTF. CDR3 DNA sequence: TGTGCCAGTGGGGACAGGCCGTCTGGGGCCAACGTCCTGACTTTC.

The chain recombines TRBV6-5 with TRBJ2-5; 7 nucleotides line up with TRBD1. This CDR3 has 16 residues. V shed 2 bases and J 5 bases; nucleotides not matched to a gene: 11. Germline lookup yields CDR1 MNHEY and CDR2 SVGAGI. The CDR3 reads CASSYETQGLGETQYF. CDR3 sequence (DNA): TGTGCCAGCAGTTACGAAACACAGGGGCTGGGGGAGACCCAGTACTTC.

This clonotype was found a few times. V gene TRBV6-1 combines with J gene TRBJ1-5, with D maybe TRBD1 (5 bases). The germline gives CDR1 MNHNS, CDR2 SASEGT. Trimming shortened V by 0 bases and J by 15 bases, and 12 bases separated the two germline ends. This CDR3 is 12 amino acids long. Here the CDR3 DNA reads TGTGCCAGCAGTGAAGCGGGGCACCGCCTGCATTTT. Amino acids: CASSEAGHRLHF.

The chain is built from TRBV6-5 and TRBJ2-7, with TRBD2 matching 12 bases. With V trimmed by 6 bases and J by 3 bases, 3 bases remained unmatched. Germline assignment: CDR1 MNHEY and CDR2 SVGAGI. The CDR3 is made up of 14 amino acids. CDR3 residues: CASRPTSGSYEQYF. As DNA, the CDR3 is TGTGCCAGCAGACCGACTAGCGGGAGCTACGAGCAGTACTTC.

This clonotype was detected ten times or more. The chain is built from TRBV24-1 and TRBJ2-2; 7 bases fit TRBD1. Trimming at V came to 3 bases and at J to 4 bases, leaving 7 bases not matched to a gene. There are 16 residues in the CDR3. Germline V gene sequence: CDR1 KGHDR, CDR2 SFDVKD. The CDR3 region has the DNA TGTGCCACCAGTGATCCCAGACAGGGCGGCACCGGGGAGCTGTTTTTT. The encoded protein is CATSDPRQGGTGELFF.

The chain joins TRBV5-1 to TRBJ2-3; 10 positions agree with TRBD2. Germline V CDR1 and CDR2: SGHRS, YFSETQ. Trimming at V came to 0 bases and at J to 6 bases, leaving 10 bases not matched to a gene. The CDR3 loop spans 17 amino acids. The DNA for the CDR3 is TGCGCCAGCAGCTTGGCTAGCGGGGGCCCCATGGTGGATACGCAGTATTTT. Protein: CASSLASGGPMVDTQYF.

This chain joins TRBV5-1 and TRBJ1-2, with 12 bases lining up with TRBD1. V dropped 4 bases and J dropped 7; count of bases not matched to a gene: 5. The CDR3 length is 14 residues. Germline CDR1 and CDR2: SGHRS and YFSETQ. The DNA of the CDR3 is TGCGCCAGCAGCCCGGGGACAGGGGGCCGTGGCTACACCTTC. It is translated as CASSPGTGGRGYTF. Drawing the rest from reference TRBV5-1 and TRBJ1-2, the complete variable domain is KAGVTQTPRYLIKTRGQQVTLSCSPISGHRSVSWYQQTPGQGLQFLFEYFSETQRNKGNFPGRFSGRQFSNSRSEMNVSTLELGDSALYLCASSPGTGGRGYTFGSGTRLTVV.

The chain combines TRBV27 with TRBJ2-1, with TRBD2 matching over 14 bases. V gave up 5 bases and J gave up 6 bases; unmatched junction bases: 6. The CDR3 is made up of 16 amino acids. Per germline, CDR1 MNHEY and CDR2 SMNVEV (reference sequence). CDR3 region: CASSPGTSGSGNEQFF. CDR3 coding DNA: TGTGCCAGCAGTCCCGGGACTAGCGGGAGTGGCAATGAGCAGTTCTTC.

This clonotype came up a few times. V is TRBV6-2 or TRBV6-3 and J is TRBJ2-7; perhaps D is TRBD1 or TRBD2 (5 bases each). V was pared by 6 bases and J by 2 bases, with 23 bases between. Germline V gene sequence: CDR1 MNHEY, CDR2 SVGEGT. This CDR3 has 17 residues. The CDR3, as DNA: TGTGCCAGCAGCCACGGCCGGGGCAGGTTCTGGGCCTACGAGCAGTACTTC. Its translation: CASSHGRGRFWAYEQYF.

This clonotype was counted a few times. DNA of the CDR3: TGTGCCAGCAGCCCAAAAACGACGGGGAACTATGGCTACACCTTC. Its protein is CASSPKTTGNYGYTF. The J gene is TRBJ1-2, the V gene TRBV21-1. TRBV21-1 is a documented pseudogene. This CDR3 comprises 15 residues.

The chain couples TRBV5-6 to TRBJ1-4, with D uncertain. Trimming stripped 0 bases from V and 5 bases from J, with 11 bases between. This CDR3 is 15 amino acids long. CDR1 and CDR2 (germline): SGHDT, YYEEEE. CDR3 nucleotides: TGTGCCAGCAGCTTGGCCGGACGGATAAATGAAAAACTGTTTTTT. This gives the protein CASSLAGRINEKLFF.

The rearrangement links TRBV10-3 to TRBJ2-2, with unresolved D. Trimming stripped 5 bases from V and 4 bases from J, with 2 bases between. In germline, CDR1 is ENHRY, CDR2 SYGVKD. The CDR3 runs 11 residues. CDR3 nucleotide sequence: TGTGCCATCAGTTTCACCGGGGAGCTGTTTTTT. It translates to CAISFTGELFF.

CDR3 DNA sequence: TGTGCCAGTAACCGGGACAGCCCCGGGGATACGCAGTATTTT. It yields the protein CASNRDSPGDTQYF. V and J are TRBV9 and TRBJ2-3, with TRBD1 matching 7 bases. The CDR3 consists of 14 residues. Losses at the gene ends were 8 bases for V and 6 bases for J; bases not matched to a gene: 12. The V gene's germline CDR1 is SGDLS and CDR2 YYNGEE.

Worth noting for this clonotype: A much larger clone is a single base away; this may be a read error. The CDR3 does not end in the conserved phenylalanine or tryptophan, so this is likely a read error. The chain joins TRBV19 to TRBJ2-3; the D gene is possibly TRBD2 (6 bases). Germline CDR1 reads LNHDA; CDR2 reads SQIVND (reference sequence). The V end was cut by 9 bases, the J end by 7 bases, with 14 bases between. The CDR3 sequence is 12 residues long. As DNA, the CDR3 is TGTGCCAGCCAGGGACTGGGGAATACGCAGTATTAT. Its protein product is CASQGLGNTQYY.

This clonotype was counted between two and nine times. This sequence joins TRBV5-1 and TRBJ1-5; 8 nucleotides match TRBD1. J lost 2 bases, V lost 4 bases, and 11 bases had no gene match. There are 17 residues in the CDR3. Germline lookup yields CDR1 SGHRS and CDR2 YFSETQ. The CDR3 region is CASSDGQGRLGNQPQHF. In DNA, the CDR3 is TGCGCCAGCAGCGACGGACAGGGTAGGTTGGGCAATCAGCCCCAGCATTTT.

V and J are TRBV5-5 and TRBJ1-2; D may be TRBD1 (5 bases). The CDR3 is 14 amino acids. CDR1 SGHKS and CDR2 YYEKEE come from the germline V gene (reference sequence). With 2 bases removed from V and 2 bases from J, the gap between germline ends came to 10 bases. This CDR3 is CASSLQALNYGYTF. The DNA of the CDR3 is TGTGCCAGCAGCTTACAGGCTCTCAACTATGGCTACACCTTC.

This clonotype came up a few times. The J gene is TRBJ2-1, the V gene TRBV5-6; D is uncertain. This CDR3 comprises 12 residues. Per the germline V gene, CDR1 is SGHDT and CDR2 is YYEEEE. The ends were cut back, 0 bases at V and 7 bases at J, with 5 bases in the middle. CDR3 sequence: CASSLVPNEQFF. CDR3 nucleotide sequence: TGTGCCAGCAGCTTGGTCCCAAATGAGCAGTTCTTC.

By share, this clonotype ranks as medium-sized. The chain uses TRBV30 and TRBJ1-1; D uncertain. Per the germline V gene, CDR1 is GTSNPN and CDR2 is SVGIG (reference sequence). V gave up 1 base and J gave up 2 bases, with 11 bases separating them. The CDR3 runs 14 residues. The CDR3 protein is CAWSARTPNTEAFF. The DNA for the CDR3 is TGTGCCTGGAGTGCCCGGACGCCAAACACTGAAGCTTTCTTT. The full variable domain, in which reference TRBV30 and TRBJ1-1 provide the parts outside the CDR3, is SQTIHQWPATLVQPVGSPLSLECTVEGTSNPNLYWYRQAAGRGLQLLFYSVGIGQISSEVPQNLSASRPQDRQFILSSKKLLLSDSGFYLCAWSARTPNTEAFFGQGTRLTVV.